This T cell receptor beta chain was recovered during a study of blood T cell repertoires in COVID-19. Clones were sequenced by immunoSEQ multiplex PCR, and TCRdb holds only the in-frame ones, with some missing. The table records roughly 190,000 clones, around 81% of them present only once. Germline V gene sequence: CDR1 LNHNV, CDR2 YYDKDF (reference sequence). This CDR3 spans 16 amino acids. After removal of 6 bases from V and 5 bases from J, the junction contained 11 bases not matched to a gene. The source of this sequence is a woman between 40 and 50 years old with COVID-19, enrolled during active disease. The specimen was peripheral blood. The chain uses TRBV15 and TRBJ1-5; 9 positions match TRBD1. CDR3 in DNA: TGTGCCACCAGTTCTCCCGACAGGGGGGACTATCAGCCCCAGCATTTT. Its protein product is CATSSPDRGDYQPQHF.